The 21 T cell receptor beta chains listed next were all sequenced from one sample in a study of OX40 agonist ivuxolimab in advanced cancers. TCRdb keeps only in-frame clones here, not all; method: immunoSEQ multiplex PCR. Seen here are some 66,000 clones, roughly four fifths observed once, and the top ten hold around 2.5%. Sequencing was performed on CD4+ or CD8+ T cells sorted from blood, taken in a trial of the OX40 agonist ivuxolimab. The receptors originated from an adult with an advanced solid tumor such as melanoma, head and neck, liver or kidney cancer.

This clone was found once. V usage is TRBV4-1 and J usage is TRBJ2-5, with a possible D match to TRBD1 (6 bases). The J call is doubtful: the DNA matches TRBJ2-7 better. CDR1 and CDR2 (germline): MGHRA, YSYEKL. There are 13 residues in the CDR3. CDR3 nucleotide sequence: TGCGCCAGCAGCCAACGGACAGACTACGAGCAGTACTTC. This encodes CASSQRTDYEQYF.

This clone was seen only once. This chain joins TRBV27 and TRBJ2-1; possibly TRBD1 for D (6 bases). Germline-derived CDR1 and CDR2 are MNHEY and SMNVEV (reference sequence). This CDR3 comprises 15 residues. V was trimmed by 5 bases and J by 0 bases, leaving 11 bases between them. Here the CDR3 reads CASSLDRSSYNEQFF. For the CDR3, the DNA is TGTGCCAGCAGTCTTGACAGGAGCTCCTACAATGAGCAGTTCTTC.

The V call is TRBV19, the J call TRBJ1-1, with a tentative D call TRBD1 (5 bases). The CDR3 covers 13 residues. CDR1 LNHDA and CDR2 SQIVND come from the germline V gene (reference sequence). Trimming took off 10 bases at V and 0 bases at J, with 12 bases between the two ends. The CDR3 bases are TGTGCCACGTCGGAGGGACTGAACACTGAAGCTTTCTTT. The encoded protein is CATSEGLNTEAFF.

The chain uses TRBV7-2 and TRBJ1-2; maybe TRBD1 (6 bases). V dropped 2 bases and J dropped 3 bases, with 7 bases sitting between them. This CDR3 contains 13 residues. Germline lookup yields CDR1 SGHTA and CDR2 FQGNSA. This chain's CDR3 is CASSLSGDYGYTF. CDR3 DNA sequence: TGTGCCAGCAGCTTATCAGGGGACTATGGCTACACCTTC. Complete variable domain (other parts from reference TRBV7-2 and TRBJ1-2): GAGVSQSPSNKVTEKGKDVELRCDPISGHTALYWYRQSLGQGLEFLIYFQGNSAPDKSGLPSDRFSAERTGGSVSTLTIQRTQQEDSAVYLCASSLSGDYGYTFGSGTRLTVV.

The chain combines TRBV9 with TRBJ2-5; D unresolved. Deletions cut 4 bases from V and 5 bases from J, with 9 bases between. This CDR3 region has 12 residues. Germline V lookup: CDR1 SGDLS, CDR2 YYNGEE. CDR3 DNA: TGTGCCAGCAGCCGAAACTGGGAGACCCAGTACTTC. Protein sequence: CASSRNWETQYF.

The V call is TRBV6-5, the J call TRBJ2-2; 8 bases map to TRBD1. Per the germline V gene, CDR1 is MNHEY and CDR2 is SVGAGI. Unmatched junction bases numbered 8, after V lost 5 bases and J lost 6 bases. The CDR3 runs to 15 residues. The CDR3 DNA reads as TGTGCCAGCAGTATACAGGGGGAGATCCCCGGGGAGCTGTTTTTT. It codes for CASSIQGEIPGELFF.

The CDR3 DNA is TGCGCCAGCAGGCTGACAGGGCTGGGGGAGACCCAGTACTTC. Translated, it gives CASRLTGLGETQYF. The chain links TRBV5-1 to TRBJ2-5; 7 nucleotides line up with TRBD1. Germline lookup yields CDR1 SGHRS and CDR2 YFSETQ. Unmatched junction bases numbered 9, after V lost 5 bases and J lost 5 bases. This CDR3 is built from 14 residues.

The sample holds a few counts of this clone. V and J are TRBV4-2 and TRBJ2-7; TRBD2 aligns across 9 bases. Germline CDR1 and CDR2: LGHNA and YNFKEQ. V trimming: 0 bases; J trimming: 6 bases; junction bases outside the gene matches: 6. The CDR3 loop spans 15 amino acids. This CDR3 reads CASSQDMIAGVEQYF. CDR3 nucleotides: TGTGCCAGCAGCCAAGATATGATAGCGGGAGTCGAGCAGTACTTC.

This chain joins TRBV5-1 and TRBJ2-5, with a tentative D call TRBD2 (5 bases). The V gene lost 4 bases and the J gene lost 1 base, with 8 bases spanning the gap. The germline V gene has CDR1 SGHRS and CDR2 YFSETQ. There are 13 residues in the CDR3. The CDR3 nucleotides read TGCGCCAGCAGCCGGGAATCCCAAGAGACCCAGTACTTC. It encodes CASSRESQETQYF.

This rearrangement joins TRBV7-2 to TRBJ2-3; D might be TRBD1 (6 bases). V was pared by 1 base and J by 0 bases, with 8 bases between. The germline CDR1 and CDR2 sequences are SGHTA and FQGNSA. CDR3 size: 15 residues. The CDR3 spells CASSLGGHSTDTQYF. The CDR3 DNA sequence: TGTGCCAGCAGCTTAGGGGGACACAGCACAGATACGCAGTATTTT.

This chain uses TRBV11-2 with TRBJ2-7; D possibly corresponds to TRBD2 (6 bases). CDR1 is SGHAT, CDR2 FQNNGV, per germline. The CDR3 consists of 14 residues. The V end was cut by 6 bases, the J end by 2 bases, with 14 bases between. The CDR3 DNA reads TGTGCCAGCAGGAGGGGAGGAGGGACCTACGAGCAGTACTTC. Residues: CASRRGGGTYEQYF.

CDR3 residues: CASSLGGSANEKLFF. DNA for the CDR3: TGCGCCAGCAGCCTGGGGGGATCAGCTAATGAAAAACTGTTTTTT. The V gene is TRBV4-3, the J gene TRBJ1-4; maybe TRBD1 (5 bases). The ends were cut back, 4 bases at V and 3 bases at J, with 12 bases in the middle. The CDR3 contains 15 residues. CDR1 and CDR2 (germline): LGHNA, YSLEER.

The chain couples TRBV19 to TRBJ1-5; TRBD1 matches 10 bases. CDR3 length: 15 residues. The germline gives CDR1 LNHDA, CDR2 SQIVND (reference sequence). The trim removed 5 bases at V and 0 bases at J, leaving 1 base unmatched. CDR3 nucleotides: TGTGCCAGTAGTGGGACAGGGGTTAGCAATCAGCCCCAGCATTTT. It yields the protein CASSGTGVSNQPQHF.

This clone was recorded a few times. This chain joins TRBV5-1 and TRBJ2-1; the match to TRBD1 covers 9 bases. V lost 0 bases to trimming and J lost 5 bases; unmatched junction nucleotides: 0. The CDR3 covers 14 residues. CDR1 is SGHRS, CDR2 YFSETQ, per germline. CDR3 nucleotides: TGCGCCAGCAGCTTGGGGACAGGGGACAATGAGCAGTTCTTC. Residues: CASSLGTGDNEQFF.

In nucleotides, the CDR3 is TGTGCCAGCAGTGAATGGGGGTACGGCTACACCTTC. Protein sequence: CASSEWGYGYTF. This chain links TRBV25-1 with TRBJ1-2; tentative D call: TRBD1 (5 bases). The CDR3 contains 12 residues. Germline V gene sequence: CDR1 MGHDK, CDR2 SYGVNS. Trimming removed 1 base at V and 8 bases at J, with 8 bases between.

The chain links TRBV10-2 to TRBJ1-5; D gene uncertain. Germline V gene data show CDR1 as WSHSY and CDR2 as SAAADI. CDR3 length equals 15 residues. V was clipped by 2 bases and J by 1 base, with 9 bases between them. The CDR3 bases are TGCGCCAGCAGTGAGGTCATGGCGAGCAATCAGCCCCAGCATTTT. It yields the protein CASSEVMASNQPQHF.

As DNA, the CDR3 is TGTGCCAGCAGCCGTAATGGTTATAGCAATCAGCCCCAGCATTTT. Translating gives CASSRNGYSNQPQHF. This sequence joins TRBV7-2 and TRBJ1-5; D remains unclear. This CDR3 contains 15 residues. Germline V gives CDR1 SGHTA, CDR2 FQGNSA. V dropped 5 bases and J dropped 0 bases, with 11 bases sitting between them. Looking up the rest from reference TRBV7-2 and TRBJ1-5 gives the full variable domain: GAGVSQSPSNKVTEKGKDVELRCDPISGHTALYWYRQSLGQGLEFLIYFQGNSAPDKSGLPSDRFSAERTGGSVSTLTIQRTQQEDSAVYLCASSRNGYSNQPQHFGDGTRLSIL.

This chain links TRBV21-1 with TRBJ2-7; the listed D gene, TRBD1, was not tested against the DNA. TRBV21-1 is a known pseudogene. The CDR3 is 16 residues long. CDR3 coding DNA: TGTGCCAGCAGCAAGGGGGGGACAGGGCTTTCCTACGAGCAGTACTTC. This translates into CASSKGGTGLSYEQYF.

This clone has a single count. This chain links TRBV19 with TRBJ1-1, with TRBD1 identical over 10 bases. Germline loops: CDR1 LNHDA, CDR2 SQIVND (reference sequence). Trimming took 5 bases from V and 4 from J; bases not matched to a gene: 4. There are 14 residues in the CDR3. The CDR3 loop is CASSDRGLFTEAFF. CDR3 coding DNA: TGTGCCAGTAGTGACAGGGGGCTTTTCACTGAAGCTTTCTTT.

The sample holds a few counts of this clone. This chain joins TRBV4-2 and TRBJ2-5; TRBD2 matches at 15 bases. This CDR3 region has 18 residues. Germline lookup yields CDR1 LGHNA and CDR2 YNFKEQ. Germline trimming cut 4 bases from V and 5 bases from J; bases unmatched to any gene: 11. The CDR3 DNA is TGTGCCAGCAGCCGAGACGGGACTAGCGGGAGGCTCGGGGAGACCCAGTACTTC. It encodes CASSRDGTSGRLGETQYF.

The rearrangement uses TRBV14 and TRBJ2-5; TRBD2 matches at 10 bases. With 1 base clipped from V and 4 bases from J, the junction kept 9 bases outside the gene matches. This CDR3 is built from 17 residues. Germline V lookup: CDR1 SGHDN, CDR2 FVKESK. Written as DNA, the CDR3 is TGTGCCAGCAGCCAAGTACCAGCGGGAGGGTGGGGAGAGACCCAGTACTTC. Translation: CASSQVPAGGWGETQYF.